These T cell receptor beta chains were read from a single sample in a study of Ad26.COV2.S vaccination and SARS-CoV-2 variants. Repertoires were generated with immunoSEQ multiplex PCR, while TCRdb's copy carries only in-frame clones and drops some. The sample holds fewer than 500,000 clones; roughly 87% are singletons and the top ten take about 4.1%. Here the sequenced sample was peripheral blood, taken in a trial of Ad26.COV2.S vaccine versus placebo. Receptors originate from a person between 18 and 60 years old who received the Ad26.COV2.S COVID-19 vaccine or a placebo. CDR3s include the opening cysteine and the closing phenylalanine or tryptophan. D genes are given only for firm matches. Size tells how often a clone was seen (once, few, many) or the class of an expanded clone, and some rows leave it out.

D	V	size	J	CDR3	DNA
NA	TRBV14	NA	TRBJ2-2	CASSPWTDGELFF	TGTGCCAGCAGCCCCTGGACGGACGGGGAGCTGTTTTTT
NA	TRBV7-2	NA	TRBJ1-5	CASSLVRGGNQPQHF	TGTGCCAGCAGCTTAGTAAGGGGCGGGAATCAGCCCCAGCATTTT
TRBD1	TRBV2	NA	TRBJ1-2	CASSVQGHYGYTF	TGTGCCAGCAGTGTACAGGGGCACTATGGCTACACCTTC
NA	TRBV14	NA	TRBJ2-2	CASSQDGTFANTGELFF	TGTGCCAGCAGCCAAGATGGGACCTTCGCGAACACCGGGGAGCTGTTTTTT
TRBD1	TRBV6-6	NA	TRBJ2-7	CASTFLTGTGSYEQYF	TGTGCCAGCACCTTCCTAACCGGGACAGGGTCCTACGAGCAGTACTTC
TRBD2	TRBV5-1	NA	TRBJ2-1	CASSLGLAGTNEQFF	TGCGCCAGCAGCTTGGGGCTAGCGGGAACCAATGAGCAGTTCTTC
TRBD2	TRBV10-2	NA	TRBJ2-3	CASSLAGDGTDTQYF	TGCGCCAGCAGTTTAGCGGGAGACGGGACAGATACGCAGTATTTT
TRBD1	TRBV27	NA	TRBJ1-5	CASSWTGVDQPQHF	TGTGCCAGCAGTTGGACAGGGGTGGATCAGCCCCAGCATTTT
NA	TRBV11-2	NA	TRBJ2-7	CASSQGWDPYEQYF	TGTGCCAGCAGCCAGGGTTGGGACCCCTACGAGCAGTACTTC
NA	TRBV7-6	once	TRBJ2-2	CASSPIPGEGAQNTGELFF	TGTGCCAGCAGCCCCATCCCCGGGGAGGGGGCTCAGAACACCGGGGAGCTGTTTTTT
NA	TRBV28	once	TRBJ1-1	CASDGNTEAFF	TGTGCCAGCGACGGGAACACTGAAGCTTTCTTT
NA	TRBV5-1	NA	TRBJ1-2	CASSLGPSRAHQDYTF	TGCGCCAGCAGCTTGGGACCTTCAAGGGCCCATCAAGACTACACCTTC
NA	TRBV7-7	NA	TRBJ2-3	CASSLNSGSTDTQYF	TGTGCCAGCAGCTTAAACAGCGGATCCACAGATACGCAGTATTTT
NA	TRBV5-4	NA	TRBJ1-1	CASSFSTGNTEAFF	TGTGCCAGCAGCTTCTCGACAGGGAACACTGAAGCTTTCTTT
NA	TRBV27	NA	TRBJ1-5	CASRIRGEHQPQHF	TGTGCCAGCAGGATTAGGGGTGAACACCAGCCCCAGCATTTT
TRBD2	TRBV7-8	NA	TRBJ2-1	CASSLGYEREGLNEQFF	TGTGCCAGCAGCTTAGGGTATGAGCGGGAGGGCCTCAATGAGCAGTTCTTC
NA	TRBV24-1	NA	TRBJ1-4	CATSDQTNEKLFF	TGTGCCACCAGTGATCAGACTAATGAAAAACTGTTTTTT
NA	TRBV27	NA	TRBJ2-7	CASSFSGDVYEQYF	TGTGCCAGCAGTTTCTCGGGGGACGTATACGAGCAGTACTTC
TRBD2	TRBV7-9	NA	TRBJ2-7	CASSDSGRDYEQYF	TGTGCCAGCAGCGATAGCGGGAGGGACTACGAGCAGTACTTC
NA	TRBV12-3/TRBV12-4	NA	TRBJ2-7	CASSRQVFAEQYF	TGTGCCAGCAGTCGTCAGGTTTTTGCCGAGCAGTACTTC
NA	TRBV7-6	NA	TRBJ1-6	CASSVSRVGRNSPLHF	TGTGCCAGCAGCGTATCGAGAGTCGGACGAAATTCACCCCTCCACTTT
TRBD1	TRBV2	NA	TRBJ1-4	CASSEADRANEKLFF	TGTGCCAGCAGTGAAGCGGACAGGGCAAACGAAAAACTGTTTTTT
NA	TRBV5-1	NA	TRBJ1-4	CASSLAGGSGEKLFF	TGCGCCAGCAGCTTGGCCGGGGGTAGTGGTGAAAAACTGTTTTTT
NA	TRBV6-5	NA	TRBJ1-2	CASSSTGSRGYTF	TGTGCCAGCAGTTCAACAGGGTCGCGGGGCTACACCTTC
TRBD1	TRBV5-1	NA	TRBJ2-1	CASSGAGGFNEQFF	TGCGCCAGCAGCGGGGCAGGGGGCTTCAATGAGCAGTTCTTC
TRBD2	TRBV10-2	NA	TRBJ2-5	CASRREGGVQETQYF	TGCGCCAGCCGGCGGGAGGGAGGGGTCCAAGAGACCCAGTACTTC
TRBD2	TRBV2	NA	TRBJ2-1	CASSEEASGILLF	TGTGCCAGCAGTGAAGAGGCTAGCGGGATTTTACTCTTC
TRBD2	TRBV7-9	NA	TRBJ2-2	CAFASSGRNTGELFF	TGTGCCTTCGCCTCTAGCGGCCGGAACACCGGGGAGCTGTTTTTT
NA	TRBV6-5	once	TRBJ2-1	CATRSVTNEQFF	TGTGCCACCAGATCCGTTACCAATGAGCAGTTCTTC
TRBD2	TRBV10-3	NA	TRBJ2-1	CAIRVGTSGRVGEQFF	TGTGCCATCAGGGTTGGGACTAGCGGGAGGGTAGGTGAGCAGTTCTTC
NA	TRBV28	NA	TRBJ2-1	CASSLGGPEQFF	TGTGCCAGCAGTTTAGGGGGGCCCGAGCAGTTCTTC
TRBD1	TRBV19	NA	TRBJ2-7	CASSPGQTYEQYF	TGTGCCAGTAGTCCGGGACAGACCTACGAGCAGTACTTC
NA	TRBV10-3	NA	TRBJ2-3	CAISDPGLVEDTQYF	TGTGCCATCAGTGACCCGGGACTCGTAGAAGATACGCAGTATTTT
TRBD2	TRBV18	NA	TRBJ2-3	CASSPRLARTSTDTQYF	TGTGCCAGCTCACCTAGACTAGCTCGAACAAGCACAGATACGCAGTATTTT
TRBD1	TRBV11-1	NA	TRBJ2-7	CASSRTGGSYEQYF	TGTGCCAGCAGCCGGACAGGGGGTTCCTACGAGCAGTACTTC
NA	TRBV5-4	NA	TRBJ2-1	CASSLAYNEQFF	TGTGCCAGCAGCTTGGCCTACAATGAGCAGTTCTTC
NA	TRBV7-2	NA	TRBJ2-1	CASSVQRSGEHNEQFF	TGTGCCAGCAGCGTACAACGTTCGGGCGAACACAATGAGCAGTTCTTC